The sequence of this T cell receptor beta chain was determined in a study of T cell repertoires in cytomegalovirus infection. Study context: Public TCR beta signatures provided an indication of both CMV infection and a matching HLA type. Findings of the study overall: The ex vivo response showed dominance by HLA-C-restricted CMV-specific TCR beta clonotypes. The cumulative frequency of public TCR beta families identified carriers of CMV plus the relevant HLA.

MiXCR was run by TCRdb on the reads, yielding one entry per CDR3 protein. The sample contains around 740,000 distinct CDR3 sequences, roughly 35% of which appear only once. Worth noting for this clonotype: What it binds is unknown.

Germline lookup yields CDR1 MNHGY and CDR2 SAAAGT. This CDR3 comprises 16 residues. V was shortened by 10 bases and J by 2 bases, with 21 bases between the two germline ends. Sequencing input: PBMCs. This rearrangement joins TRBV6-8 to TRBJ1-5; D might be TRBD1 (5 bases). The sequence was obtained from a human donor in good health (CMV status not recorded). Some clones in this sample may be carry-over from other donors' samples. The CDR3 is CAISRVRNTGNQPQHF. CDR3 in DNA: TGTGCCATCAGCAGGGTCAGGAATACTGGCAATCAGCCCCAGCATTTT.